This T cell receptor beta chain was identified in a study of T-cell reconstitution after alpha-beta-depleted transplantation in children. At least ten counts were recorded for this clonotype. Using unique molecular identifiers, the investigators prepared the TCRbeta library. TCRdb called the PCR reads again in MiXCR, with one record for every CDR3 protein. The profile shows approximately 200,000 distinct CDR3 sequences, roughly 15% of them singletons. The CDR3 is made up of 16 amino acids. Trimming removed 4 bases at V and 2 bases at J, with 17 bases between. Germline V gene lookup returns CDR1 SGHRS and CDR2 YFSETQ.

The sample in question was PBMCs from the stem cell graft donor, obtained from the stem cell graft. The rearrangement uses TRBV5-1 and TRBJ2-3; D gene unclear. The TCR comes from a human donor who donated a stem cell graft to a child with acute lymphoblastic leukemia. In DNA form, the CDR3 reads TGCGCCAGCAGCCTTGTTCTGTTGGGCTCCACAGATACGCAGTATTTT. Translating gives CASSLVLLGSTDTQYF.